This T cell receptor (beta chain) was identified during a study of T cell repertoires in cytomegalovirus infection. Study in general: Public TCR beta signatures were indicative of both CMV infection and a matching HLA type.

The CDR3 is 19 amino acids. V shed 4 bases and J 4 bases; nucleotides not matched to a gene: 18. Germline assignment: CDR1 MGHRA and CDR2 YSYEKL. Study outcomes and limitations: There were HLA-C-restricted CMV-specific TCR beta clonotypes dominating the ex vivo response. People with CMV and the relevant HLA were identified by cumulative public TCR beta family frequency.

The table lists this clonotype with many counts. Its specificity is unknown. One entry per CDR3 protein results from TCRdb running MiXCR on the reads. The sample records some 180,000 distinct CDR3 sequences, 8% to 10% being singletons. The chain carries TRBV4-1 and TRBJ2-5; 10 bases are shared with TRBD2. Specimen: PBMCs. This sequence originates from a human donor in good health (CMV status not recorded). Some clones in this sample may be carry-over from other donors' samples. For the CDR3, the DNA is TGCGCCAGCAGCCCAGGACTAGCGGCCGATAGCAGAGCAGGAGAGACCCAGTACTTC. This codes for CASSPGLAADSRAGETQYF.